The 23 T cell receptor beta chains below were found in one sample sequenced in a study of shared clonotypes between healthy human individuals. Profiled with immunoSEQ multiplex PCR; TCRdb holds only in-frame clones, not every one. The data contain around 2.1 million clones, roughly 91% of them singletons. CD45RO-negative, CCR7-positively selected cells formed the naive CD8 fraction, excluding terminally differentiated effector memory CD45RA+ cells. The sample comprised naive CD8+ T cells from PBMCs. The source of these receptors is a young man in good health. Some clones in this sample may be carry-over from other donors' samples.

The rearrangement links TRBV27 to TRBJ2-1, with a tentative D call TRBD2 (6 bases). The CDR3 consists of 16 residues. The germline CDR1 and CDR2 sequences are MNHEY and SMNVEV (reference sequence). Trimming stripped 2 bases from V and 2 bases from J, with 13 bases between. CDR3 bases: TGTGCCAGCAGTTTAGCCCGACTAGTCGCCTACAATGAGCAGTTCTTC. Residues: CASSLARLVAYNEQFF.

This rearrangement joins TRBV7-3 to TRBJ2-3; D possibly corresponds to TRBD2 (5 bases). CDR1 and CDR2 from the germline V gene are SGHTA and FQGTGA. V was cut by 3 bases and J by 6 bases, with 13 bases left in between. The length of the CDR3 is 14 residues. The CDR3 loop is CASSLGGYVDTQYF. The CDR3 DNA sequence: TGTGCCAGCAGCTTGGGCGGGTACGTCGATACGCAGTATTTT.

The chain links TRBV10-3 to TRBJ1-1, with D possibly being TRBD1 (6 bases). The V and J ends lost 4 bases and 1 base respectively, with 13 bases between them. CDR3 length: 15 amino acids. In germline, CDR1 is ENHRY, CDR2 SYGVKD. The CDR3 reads CAISAFRTANTEAFF. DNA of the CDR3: TGTGCCATCAGTGCCTTTCGGACAGCGAACACTGAAGCTTTCTTT.

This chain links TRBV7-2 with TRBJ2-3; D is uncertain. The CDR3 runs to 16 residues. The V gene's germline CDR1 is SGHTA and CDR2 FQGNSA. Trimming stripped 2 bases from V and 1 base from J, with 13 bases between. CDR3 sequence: CASSLNPRLGTDTQYF. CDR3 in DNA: TGTGCCAGCAGCTTAAACCCGCGGTTAGGCACAGATACGCAGTATTTT.

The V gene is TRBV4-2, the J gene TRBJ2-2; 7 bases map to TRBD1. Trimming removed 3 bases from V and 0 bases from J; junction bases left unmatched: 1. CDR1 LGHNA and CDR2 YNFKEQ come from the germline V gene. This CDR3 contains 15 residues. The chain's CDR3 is CASSHDRANTGELFF. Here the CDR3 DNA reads TGTGCCAGCAGCCACGACAGGGCGAACACCGGGGAGCTGTTTTTT.

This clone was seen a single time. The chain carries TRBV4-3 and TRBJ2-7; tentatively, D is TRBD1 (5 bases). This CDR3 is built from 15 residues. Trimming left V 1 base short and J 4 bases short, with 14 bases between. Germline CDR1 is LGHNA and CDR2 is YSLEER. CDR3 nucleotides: TGCGCCAGCAGCCAAGGAGAGACAGTGGATTACGAGCAGTACTTC. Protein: CASSQGETVDYEQYF.

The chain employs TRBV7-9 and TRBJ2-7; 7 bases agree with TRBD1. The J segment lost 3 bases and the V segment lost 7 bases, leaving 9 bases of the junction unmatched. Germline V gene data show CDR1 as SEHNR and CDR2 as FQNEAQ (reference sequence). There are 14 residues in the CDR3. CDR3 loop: CASNEGPGGYEQYF. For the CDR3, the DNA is TGTGCCAGCAACGAAGGGCCAGGGGGCTACGAGCAGTACTTC.

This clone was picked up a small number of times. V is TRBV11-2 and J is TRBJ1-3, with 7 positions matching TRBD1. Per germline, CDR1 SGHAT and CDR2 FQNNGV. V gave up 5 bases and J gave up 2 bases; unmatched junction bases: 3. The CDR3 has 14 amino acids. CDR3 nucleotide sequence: TGTGCCAGCAGCCGGACAGGCCCTGGAAACACCATATATTTT. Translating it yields CASSRTGPGNTIYF.

The CDR3 sequence: CSAGTGVRNTEAFF. The CDR3 DNA reads as TGCAGCGCAGGGACAGGGGTGAGGAACACTGAAGCTTTCTTT. The V and J genes are TRBV29-1 and TRBJ1-1, with 10 bases fitting TRBD1. The CDR3 runs to 14 residues. CDR1 is SQVTM, CDR2 ANQGSEA, per germline. J lost 1 base, V lost 7 bases, and 6 bases had no gene match.

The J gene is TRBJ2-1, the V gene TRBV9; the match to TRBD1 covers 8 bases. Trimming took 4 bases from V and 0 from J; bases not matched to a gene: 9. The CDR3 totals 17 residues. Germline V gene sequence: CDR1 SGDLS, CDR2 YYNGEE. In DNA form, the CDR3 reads TGTGCCAGCAGCCCCTACAGGGGGGCTAGCTCCTACAATGAGCAGTTCTTC. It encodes CASSPYRGASSYNEQFF.

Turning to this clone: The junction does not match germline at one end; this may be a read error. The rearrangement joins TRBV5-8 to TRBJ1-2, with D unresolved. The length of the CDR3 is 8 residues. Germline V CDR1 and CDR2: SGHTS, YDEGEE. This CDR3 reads CASSPEAF. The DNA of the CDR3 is TGTGCCAGCAGCCCGGAGGCCTTC.

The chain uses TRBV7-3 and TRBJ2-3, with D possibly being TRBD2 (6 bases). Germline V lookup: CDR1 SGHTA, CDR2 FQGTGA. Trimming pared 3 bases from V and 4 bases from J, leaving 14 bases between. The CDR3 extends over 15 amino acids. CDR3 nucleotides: TGTGCCAGCAGCTTTGGTACGGGAGTCTCAGATACGCAGTATTTT. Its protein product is CASSFGTGVSDTQYF.

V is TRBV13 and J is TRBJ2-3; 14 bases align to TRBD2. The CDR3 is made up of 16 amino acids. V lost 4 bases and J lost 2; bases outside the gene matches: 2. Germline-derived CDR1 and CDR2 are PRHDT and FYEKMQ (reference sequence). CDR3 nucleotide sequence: TGTGCCAGCAGCTGGGGACTAGCGGGAGACACAGATACGCAGTATTTT. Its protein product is CASSWGLAGDTDTQYF.

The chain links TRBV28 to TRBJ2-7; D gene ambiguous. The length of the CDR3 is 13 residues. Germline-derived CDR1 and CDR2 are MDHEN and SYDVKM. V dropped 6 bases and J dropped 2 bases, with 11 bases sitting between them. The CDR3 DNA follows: TGTGCCAGCAGAGATCGACGGGCCTACGAGCAGTACTTC. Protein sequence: CASRDRRAYEQYF.

For the CDR3, the DNA is TGTGCCAGTAGTTCGACCATGGACCCTGAAGCTTTCTTT. Its protein is CASSSTMDPEAFF. This chain connects TRBV19 to TRBJ1-1; D unclear. Germline loops: CDR1 LNHDA, CDR2 SQIVND (reference sequence). V was cut by 5 bases and J by 6 bases, with 13 bases left in between. There are 13 residues in the CDR3.

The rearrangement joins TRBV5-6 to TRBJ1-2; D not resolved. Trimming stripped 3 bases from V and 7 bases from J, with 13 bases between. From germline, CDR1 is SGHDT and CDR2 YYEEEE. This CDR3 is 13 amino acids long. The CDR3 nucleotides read TGTGCCAGCAGCTACCGAACAAGTCCTGGCTACACCTTC. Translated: CASSYRTSPGYTF. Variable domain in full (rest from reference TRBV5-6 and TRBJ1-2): DAGVTQSPTHLIKTRGQQVTLRCSPKSGHDTVSWYQQALGQGPQFIFQYYEEEERQRGNFPDRFSGHQFPNYSSELNVNALLLGDSALYLCASSYRTSPGYTFGSGTRLTVV.

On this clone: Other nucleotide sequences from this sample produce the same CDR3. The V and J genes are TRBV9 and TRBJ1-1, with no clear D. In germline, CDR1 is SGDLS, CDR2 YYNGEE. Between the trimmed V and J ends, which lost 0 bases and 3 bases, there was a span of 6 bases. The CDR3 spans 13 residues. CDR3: CASSVGVYTEAFF. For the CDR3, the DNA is TGTGCCAGCAGCGTAGGGGTTTACACTGAAGCTTTCTTT.

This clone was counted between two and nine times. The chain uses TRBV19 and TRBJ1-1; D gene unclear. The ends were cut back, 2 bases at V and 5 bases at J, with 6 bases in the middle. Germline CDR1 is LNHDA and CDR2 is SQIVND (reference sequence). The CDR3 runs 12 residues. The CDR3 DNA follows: TGTGCCAGTAGTATATGGCCGACTGAAGCTTTCTTT. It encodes CASSIWPTEAFF.

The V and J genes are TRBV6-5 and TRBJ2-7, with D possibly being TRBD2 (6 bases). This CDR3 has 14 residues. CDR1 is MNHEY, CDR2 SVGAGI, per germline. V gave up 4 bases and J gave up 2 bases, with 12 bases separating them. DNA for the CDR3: TGTGCCAGCAGTTCCGGTTGGGGGGCCTACGAGCAGTACTTC. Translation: CASSSGWGAYEQYF.

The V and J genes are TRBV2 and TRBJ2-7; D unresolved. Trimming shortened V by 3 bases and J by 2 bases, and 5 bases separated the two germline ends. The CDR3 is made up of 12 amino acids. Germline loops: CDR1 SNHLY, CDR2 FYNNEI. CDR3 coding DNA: TGTGCCAGCAGTGAGTCACCCTACGAGCAGTACTTC. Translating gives CASSESPYEQYF.

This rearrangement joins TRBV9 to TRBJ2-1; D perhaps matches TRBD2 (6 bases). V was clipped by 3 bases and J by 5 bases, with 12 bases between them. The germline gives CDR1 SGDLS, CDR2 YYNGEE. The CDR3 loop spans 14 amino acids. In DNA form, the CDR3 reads TGTGCCAGCAGCGCTGGGGCTAGCGACAATGAGCAGTTCTTC. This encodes CASSAGASDNEQFF.

CDR3 in DNA: TGCGCCAGCAGCCAAGAAAAAGGTACAGGCGGTTCACCCCTCCACTTT. Protein sequence: CASSQEKGTGGSPLHF. This sequence joins TRBV4-1 and TRBJ1-6; perhaps TRBD1 as D (5 bases). V shed 0 bases and J shed 9 bases, with 15 bases lying between them. The germline gives CDR1 MGHRA, CDR2 YSYEKL. CDR3 length equals 16 residues.

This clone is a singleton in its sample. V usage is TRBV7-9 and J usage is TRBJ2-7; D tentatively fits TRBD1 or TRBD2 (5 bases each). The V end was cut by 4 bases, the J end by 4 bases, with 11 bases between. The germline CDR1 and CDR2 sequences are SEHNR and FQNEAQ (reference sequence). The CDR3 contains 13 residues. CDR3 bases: TGTGCCAGCAGCTCAGGGCCGGGGTACGAGCAGTACTTC. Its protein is CASSSGPGYEQYF.